Following are 5 T cell receptor beta chains from one sample sequenced in a study of T cell repertoires in cytomegalovirus infection. TCRdb re-analysed the reads in MiXCR, keeping a single row per CDR3 protein. The data show 150,000 to 200,000 distinct CDR3 sequences, about 20% seen once. The sample comprised PBMCs. The source is a human donor in good health (CMV status not recorded). Some clones in this sample may be carry-over from other donors' samples.

The chain recombines TRBV12-5 with TRBJ2-7; the D is unclear. Trimming removed 5 bases at V and 6 bases at J, with 11 bases between. The CDR3 is 12 residues long. The germline CDR1 and CDR2 sequences are LGHNT and FRNRAP. CDR3 sequence reads: CASGPFLSEQYF. DNA of the CDR3: TGTGCTAGTGGTCCCTTCCTTAGCGAGCAGTACTTC.

On this clonotype: Just one base apart from a much larger clone, this may be a read error. The chain carries TRBV7-4 and TRBJ1-1; D not resolved. The CDR3 has 16 residues. The germline CDR1 and CDR2 sequences are SGHVT and SQSDAQ. The CDR3 sequence is CASSLLSRKGHTEDFF. CDR3 in DNA: TGTGCCAGCAGCCTCTTGTCCCGGAAGGGCCACACTGAAGATTTCTTT.

V and J are TRBV6-2 or TRBV6-3 and TRBJ2-2, with 12 nucleotides matching TRBD1. The CDR3 covers 17 residues. V gave up 6 bases and J gave up 7 bases; unmatched junction bases: 12. Germline assignment: CDR1 MNHEY and CDR2 SVGEGT. The CDR3 here is CASSHPGQGARSGELFF. DNA of the CDR3: TGTGCCAGCAGCCACCCGGGACAGGGGGCACGGAGCGGGGAGCTGTTTTTT.

This clonotype was found many times. The V call is TRBV7-8, the J call TRBJ2-1, with 8 nucleotides matching TRBD2. CDR1 is SGHVS, CDR2 FQNEAQ, per germline. The V segment lost 3 bases and the J segment 6 bases; nucleotides outside the gene matches: 10. The CDR3 consists of 16 residues. DNA for the CDR3: TGTGCCAGCAGCTTCGGGGGACTAGAATTTACCAATGAGCAGTTCTTC. Amino acid sequence: CASSFGGLEFTNEQFF.

This rearrangement joins TRBV11-3 to TRBJ2-5, with 7 bases fitting TRBD2. Germline CDR1 and CDR2: SGHNT and YENEEA. The CDR3 covers 16 residues. J lost 0 bases, V lost 1 base, and 5 bases had no gene match. The chain's CDR3 is CASSLASGAYQETQYF. CDR3 DNA: TGTGCCAGCAGCTTAGCTAGCGGAGCGTACCAAGAGACCCAGTACTTC.